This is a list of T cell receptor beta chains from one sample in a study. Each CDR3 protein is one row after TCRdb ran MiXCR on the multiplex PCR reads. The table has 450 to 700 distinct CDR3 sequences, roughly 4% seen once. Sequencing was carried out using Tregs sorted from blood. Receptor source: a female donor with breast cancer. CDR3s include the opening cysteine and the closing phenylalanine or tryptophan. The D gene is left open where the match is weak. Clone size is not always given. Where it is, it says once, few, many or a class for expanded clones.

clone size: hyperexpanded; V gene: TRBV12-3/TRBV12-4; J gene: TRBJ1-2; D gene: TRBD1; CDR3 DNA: TGTGCCAGCAGTCCCGGTGGCGGGACAGGCACCTTC; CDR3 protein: CASSPGGGTGTF
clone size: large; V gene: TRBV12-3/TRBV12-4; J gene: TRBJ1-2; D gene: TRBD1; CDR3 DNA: TGTGCCAGCAGTTCCCGGGACAGGGGACAGCACTATGGCTACACCTTC; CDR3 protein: CASSSRDRGQHYGYTF
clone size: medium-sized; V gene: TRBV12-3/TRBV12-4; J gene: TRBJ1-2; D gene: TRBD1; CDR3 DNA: TGTGCCAGCAGTTTGGACAGGCTCTATGGCTACACCTTC; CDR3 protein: CASSLDRLYGYTF
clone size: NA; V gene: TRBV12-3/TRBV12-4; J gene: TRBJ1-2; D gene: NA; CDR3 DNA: TGTGCCAGCAGTATCGCAGGGTTTGTCCCCTATGGCTACACCTTC; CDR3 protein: CASSIAGFVPYGYTF
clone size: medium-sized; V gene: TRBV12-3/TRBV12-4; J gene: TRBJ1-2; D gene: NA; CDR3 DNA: TGTGCCAGCAGTTCGAGTCAGTCGGAGGGCTACACCTTC; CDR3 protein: CASSSSQSEGYTF
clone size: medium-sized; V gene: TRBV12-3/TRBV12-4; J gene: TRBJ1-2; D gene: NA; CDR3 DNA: TGTGCCAGCAGACCCGCCTCAGGGGTTGGAGGCTACACCTTC; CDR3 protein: CASRPASGVGGYTF
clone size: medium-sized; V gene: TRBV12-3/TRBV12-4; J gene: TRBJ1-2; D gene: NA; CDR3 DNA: TGTGCCAGCAGTTTCGTAGCTAACTATGGCTACACCTTC; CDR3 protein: CASSFVANYGYTF
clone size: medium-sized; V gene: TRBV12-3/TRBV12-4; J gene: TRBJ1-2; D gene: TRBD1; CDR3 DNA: TGTGCCAGCAGTATGGGACAGGGACCCTATGGCTACACCTTC; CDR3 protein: CASSMGQGPYGYTF
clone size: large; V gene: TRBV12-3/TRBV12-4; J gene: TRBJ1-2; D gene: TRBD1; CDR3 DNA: TGTGCCAGCAGTTTTGGACAGGGAGATGGCTACACCTTC; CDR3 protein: CASSFGQGDGYTF
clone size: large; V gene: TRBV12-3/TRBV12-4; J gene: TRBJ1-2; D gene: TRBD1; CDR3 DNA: TGTGCCAGCAGCTCAACGGGACAGCGGTTTTCTTCTGGCTACACCTTC; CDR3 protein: CASSSTGQRFSSGYTF
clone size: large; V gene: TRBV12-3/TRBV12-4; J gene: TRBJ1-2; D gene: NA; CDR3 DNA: TGTGCCAGCAGTTTATCCTCGGTGGCAGGGGATGGCTACACCTTC; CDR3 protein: CASSLSSVAGDGYTF
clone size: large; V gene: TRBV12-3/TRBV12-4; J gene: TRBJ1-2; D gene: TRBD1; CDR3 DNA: TGTGCCAGCAGGGCGCCATCGACAGGGACCTATGGCTACACCTTC; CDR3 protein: CASRAPSTGTYGYTF
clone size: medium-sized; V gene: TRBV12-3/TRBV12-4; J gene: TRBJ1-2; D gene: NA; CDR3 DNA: TGTGCCACCTTGGACACCCTTAACTATGGCTACACCTTC; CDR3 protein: CATLDTLNYGYTF
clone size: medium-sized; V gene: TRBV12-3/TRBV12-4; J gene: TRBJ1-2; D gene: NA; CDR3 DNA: TGTGCCAGCAGTGGGATTAGGGTTAATGGCTACACCTTC; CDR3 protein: CASSGIRVNGYTF
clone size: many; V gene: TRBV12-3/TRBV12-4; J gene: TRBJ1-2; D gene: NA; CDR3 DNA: TGTGCCAGCAGTTTAGGCCAAGGCTATGGCTACACCTTC; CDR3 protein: CASSLGQGYGYTF
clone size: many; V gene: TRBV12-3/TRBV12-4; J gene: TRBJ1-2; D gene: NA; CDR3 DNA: TGTGCCAGCAGTTCGAAGGAAGCCTATGGCTACACCTTC; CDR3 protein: CASSSKEAYGYTF
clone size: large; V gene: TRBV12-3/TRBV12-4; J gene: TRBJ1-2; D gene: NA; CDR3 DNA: TGTGCCACCCTCGAGAGAGGAAATGGCTACACCTTC; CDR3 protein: CATLERGNGYTF
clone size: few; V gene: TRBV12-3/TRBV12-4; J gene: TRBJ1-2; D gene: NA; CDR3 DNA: TGTGCCAGCAGTTTGGGAGGCTACACCTTC; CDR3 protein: CASSLGGYTF
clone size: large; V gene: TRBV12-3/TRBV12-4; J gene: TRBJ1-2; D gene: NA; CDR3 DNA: TGTGCCAGCAGTCCGACAGGTTCCTATGGCTACACCTTC; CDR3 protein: CASSPTGSYGYTF
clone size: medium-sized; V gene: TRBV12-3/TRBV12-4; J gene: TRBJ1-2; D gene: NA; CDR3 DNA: TGTGCCAGCAGTTTTGAGGGTCACTATGGCTACACCTTC; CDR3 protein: CASSFEGHYGYTF
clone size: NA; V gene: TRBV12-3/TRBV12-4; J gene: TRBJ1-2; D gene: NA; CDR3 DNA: TGTGCCAGCAGTTTCTGGGGTAACTATGGCTACACCTTC; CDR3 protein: CASSFWGNYGYTF
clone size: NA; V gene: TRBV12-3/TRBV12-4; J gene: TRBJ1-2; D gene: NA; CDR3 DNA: TGTGCCAGCAGTTTGCGCGACTATGGCTACACCTTC; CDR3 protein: CASSLRDYGYTF
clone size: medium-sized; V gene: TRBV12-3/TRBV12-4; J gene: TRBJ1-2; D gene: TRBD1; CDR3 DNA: TGTGCCAGCACCCAAGGGACAGGGGTTGGCTACACCTTC; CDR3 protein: CASTQGTGVGYTF
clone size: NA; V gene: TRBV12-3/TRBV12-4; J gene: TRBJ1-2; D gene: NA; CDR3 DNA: TGTGCCACCTCGTGTGAAGGCTACACCTTC; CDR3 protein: CATSCEGYTF
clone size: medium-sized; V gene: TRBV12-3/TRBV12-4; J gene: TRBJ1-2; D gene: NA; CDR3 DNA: TGTGCCAGCAGTTTCTTACAGAGGGCGGATGGCTACACCTTC; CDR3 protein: CASSFLQRADGYTF
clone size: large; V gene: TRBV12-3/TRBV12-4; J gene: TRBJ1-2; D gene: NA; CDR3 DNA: TGTGCCAGCAGTGACGGTGAGGGGCTCTATGGCTACACCTTC; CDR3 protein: CASSDGEGLYGYTF
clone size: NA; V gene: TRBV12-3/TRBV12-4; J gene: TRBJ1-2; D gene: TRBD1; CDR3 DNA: TGTGCCAGCGTGGACAGGGTTGGCTACACCTTC; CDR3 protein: CASVDRVGYTF
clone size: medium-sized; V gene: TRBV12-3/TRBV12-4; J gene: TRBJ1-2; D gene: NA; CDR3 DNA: TGTGCCAGCAGTTTCGGACATACTACTAACTATGGCTACACCTTC; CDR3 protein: CASSFGHTTNYGYTF
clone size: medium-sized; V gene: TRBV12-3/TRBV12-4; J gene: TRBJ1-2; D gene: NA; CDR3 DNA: TGTGCCAGCAGGCGACATACGATCCTAGCTAACTATGGCTACACCTTC; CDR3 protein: CASRRHTILANYGYTF
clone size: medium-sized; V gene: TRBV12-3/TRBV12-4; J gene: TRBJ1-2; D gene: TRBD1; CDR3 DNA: TGTGCCAGCAGTGAGCGGACAGGCTGGGATGGCTACACCTTC; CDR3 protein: CASSERTGWDGYTF
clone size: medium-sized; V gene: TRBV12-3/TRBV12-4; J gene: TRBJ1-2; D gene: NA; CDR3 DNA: TGTGCCAGCAGTTTATCGGAGGGGAGCATCTATGGCTACACCTTC; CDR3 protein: CASSLSEGSIYGYTF
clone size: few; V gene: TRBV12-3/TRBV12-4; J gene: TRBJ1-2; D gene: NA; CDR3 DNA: TGTGCCAGCAGCCTGCCGGGTCTTGGCTACACCTTC; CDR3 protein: CASSLPGLGYTF
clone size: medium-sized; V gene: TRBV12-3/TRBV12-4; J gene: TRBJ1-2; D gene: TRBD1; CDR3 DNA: TGTGCCAGCAGCTCGGACAGGGATAAGAACACCTTC; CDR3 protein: CASSSDRDKNTF
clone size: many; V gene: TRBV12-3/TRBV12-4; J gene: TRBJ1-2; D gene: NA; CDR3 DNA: TGTGCCAGCAGTCCTAGGGACCGCAACTATGGCTACACCTTC; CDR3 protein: CASSPRDRNYGYTF
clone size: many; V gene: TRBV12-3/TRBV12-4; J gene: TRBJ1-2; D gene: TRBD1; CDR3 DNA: TGTGCCAGCAGTGTCCGGGACAGACGTGCTAACTATGGCTACACCTTC; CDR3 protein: CASSVRDRRANYGYTF
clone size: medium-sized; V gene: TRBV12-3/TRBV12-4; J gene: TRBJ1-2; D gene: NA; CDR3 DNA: TGTGCCAGCAGGTCCACGGCTAACTATGGCTACACCTTC; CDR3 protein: CASRSTANYGYTF
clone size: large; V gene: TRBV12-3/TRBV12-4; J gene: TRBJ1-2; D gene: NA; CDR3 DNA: TGTGCCAGCAGTAGTAGAGTTAACTATGGCTACACCTTC; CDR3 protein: CASSSRVNYGYTF
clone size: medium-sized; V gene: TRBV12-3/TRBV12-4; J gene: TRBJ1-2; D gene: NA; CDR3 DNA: TGTGCCAGCAGCCCGGTCTTGTACTATGGCTACACCTTC; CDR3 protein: CASSPVLYYGYTF
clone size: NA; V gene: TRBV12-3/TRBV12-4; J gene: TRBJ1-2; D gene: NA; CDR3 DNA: TGTGCCAGCACCCCGGTTGGAGGCTATGGCTACACCTTC; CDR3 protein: CASTPVGGYGYTF